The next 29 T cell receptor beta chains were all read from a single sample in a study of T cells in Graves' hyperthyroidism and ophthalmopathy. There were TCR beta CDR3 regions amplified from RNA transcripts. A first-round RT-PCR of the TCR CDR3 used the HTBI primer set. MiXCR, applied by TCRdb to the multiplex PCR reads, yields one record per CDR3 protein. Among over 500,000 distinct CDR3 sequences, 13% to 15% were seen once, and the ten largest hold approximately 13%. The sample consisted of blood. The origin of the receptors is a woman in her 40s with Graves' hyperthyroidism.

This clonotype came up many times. In DNA form, the CDR3 reads TGTGCCTGGAGGAAATTACCGGGACAGGGGACCTACAATGAGCAGTTCTTC. Residues: CAWRKLPGQGTYNEQFF. J is TRBJ2-1 and V is TRBV30; the match to TRBD1 covers 10 bases. Germline V CDR1 and CDR2: GTSNPN, SVGIG (reference sequence). CDR3 length: 17 residues. Losses at the gene ends were 3 bases for V and 2 bases for J; bases not matched to a gene: 10.

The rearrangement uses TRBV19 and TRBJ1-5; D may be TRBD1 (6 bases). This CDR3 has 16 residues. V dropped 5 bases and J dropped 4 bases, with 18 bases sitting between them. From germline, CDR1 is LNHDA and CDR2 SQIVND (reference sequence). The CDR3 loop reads CASSPIATGRNQPQHF. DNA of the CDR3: TGTGCCAGTAGTCCTATAGCAACAGGGCGGAATCAGCCCCAGCATTTT.

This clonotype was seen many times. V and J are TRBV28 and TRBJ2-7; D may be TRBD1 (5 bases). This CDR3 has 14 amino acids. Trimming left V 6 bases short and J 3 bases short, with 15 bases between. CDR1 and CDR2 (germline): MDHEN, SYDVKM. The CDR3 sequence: CASSLIGVLYEQYF. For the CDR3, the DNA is TGTGCCAGCAGCCTAATAGGGGTTCTCTACGAGCAGTACTTC.

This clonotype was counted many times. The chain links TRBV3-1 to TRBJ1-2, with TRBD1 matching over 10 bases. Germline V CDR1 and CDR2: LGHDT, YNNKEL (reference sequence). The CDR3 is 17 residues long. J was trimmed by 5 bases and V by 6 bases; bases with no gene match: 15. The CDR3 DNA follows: TGTGCCAGCAGTCCATTGACAGGGGGCTCGGGGTCGTATGGCTACACCTTC. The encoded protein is CASSPLTGGSGSYGYTF.

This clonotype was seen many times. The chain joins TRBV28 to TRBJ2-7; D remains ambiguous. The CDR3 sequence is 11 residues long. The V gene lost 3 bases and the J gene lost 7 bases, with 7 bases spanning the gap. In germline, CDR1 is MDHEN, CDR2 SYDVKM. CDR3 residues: CASSFLGEQYF. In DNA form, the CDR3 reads TGTGCCAGCAGTTTCTTGGGGGAGCAGTACTTC.

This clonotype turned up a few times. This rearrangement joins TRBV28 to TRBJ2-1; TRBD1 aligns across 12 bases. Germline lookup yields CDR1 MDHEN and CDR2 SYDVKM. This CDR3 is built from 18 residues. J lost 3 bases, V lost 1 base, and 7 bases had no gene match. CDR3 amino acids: CASSLLPGQGANYNEQFF. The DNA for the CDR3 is TGTGCCAGCAGTTTATTACCGGGACAGGGGGCGAACTACAATGAGCAGTTCTTC.

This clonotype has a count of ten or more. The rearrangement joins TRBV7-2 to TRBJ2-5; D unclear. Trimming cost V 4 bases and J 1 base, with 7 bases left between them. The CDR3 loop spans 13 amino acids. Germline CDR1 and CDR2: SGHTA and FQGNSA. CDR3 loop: CASSSQVQETQYF. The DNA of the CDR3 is TGTGCCAGCAGCTCGCAAGTCCAAGAGACCCAGTACTTC.

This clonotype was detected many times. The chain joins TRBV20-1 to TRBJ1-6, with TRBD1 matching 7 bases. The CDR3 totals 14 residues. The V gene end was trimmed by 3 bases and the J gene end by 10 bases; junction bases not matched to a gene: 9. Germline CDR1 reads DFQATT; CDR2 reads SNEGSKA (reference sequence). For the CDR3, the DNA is TGCAGTGCTAGGGTGACAGGGAACTACTCACCCCTCCACTTT. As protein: CSARVTGNYSPLHF.

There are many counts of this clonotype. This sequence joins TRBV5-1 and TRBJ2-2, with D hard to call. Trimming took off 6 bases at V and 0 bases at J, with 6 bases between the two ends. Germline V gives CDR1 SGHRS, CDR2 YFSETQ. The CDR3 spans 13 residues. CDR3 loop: CASMIANTGELFF. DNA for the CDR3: TGCGCCAGCATGATCGCGAACACCGGGGAGCTGTTTTTT. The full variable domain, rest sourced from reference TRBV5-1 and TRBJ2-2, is KAGVTQTPRYLIKTRGQQVTLSCSPISGHRSVSWYQQTPGQGLQFLFEYFSETQRNKGNFPGRFSGRQFSNSRSEMNVSTLELGDSALYLCASMIANTGELFFGEGSRLTVL.

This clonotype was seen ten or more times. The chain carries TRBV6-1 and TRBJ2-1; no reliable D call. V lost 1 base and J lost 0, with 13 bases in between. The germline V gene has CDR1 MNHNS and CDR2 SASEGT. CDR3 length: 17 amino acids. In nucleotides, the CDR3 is TGTGCCAGCAGTGAAGAATCGACTCCCAGCTCCTACAATGAGCAGTTCTTC. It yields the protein CASSEESTPSSYNEQFF.

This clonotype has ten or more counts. CDR3 protein: CASSLEYSGNEQFF. DNA for the CDR3: TGTGCCAGCAGCTTAGAGTATAGTGGGAATGAGCAGTTCTTC. This chain joins TRBV7-2 and TRBJ2-1, with unresolved D. Germline V CDR1 and CDR2: SGHTA, FQGNSA. The length of the CDR3 is 14 residues. The V end lost 1 base, the J end lost 7 bases, and 11 bases lay between the germline ends. The full variable domain, in which reference TRBV7-2 and TRBJ2-1 provide the parts outside the CDR3, is GAGVSQSPSNKVTEKGKDVELRCDPISGHTALYWYRQSLGQGLEFLIYFQGNSAPDKSGLPSDRFSAERTGGSVSTLTIQRTQQEDSAVYLCASSLEYSGNEQFFGPGTRLTVL.

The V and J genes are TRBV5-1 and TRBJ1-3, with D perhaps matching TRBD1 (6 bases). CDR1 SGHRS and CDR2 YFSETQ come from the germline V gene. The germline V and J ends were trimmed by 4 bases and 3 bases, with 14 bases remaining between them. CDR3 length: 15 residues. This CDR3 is CASSPGESFGNTIYF. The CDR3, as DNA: TGCGCCAGCAGCCCAGGGGAGTCGTTTGGAAACACCATATATTTT.

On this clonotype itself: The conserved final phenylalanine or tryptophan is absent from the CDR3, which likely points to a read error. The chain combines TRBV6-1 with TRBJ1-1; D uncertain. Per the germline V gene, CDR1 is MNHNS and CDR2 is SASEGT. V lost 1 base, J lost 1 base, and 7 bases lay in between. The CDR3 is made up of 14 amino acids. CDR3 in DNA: TGTGCCAGCAGTGAAGGGACGGGGAACACTGAAGCTTTCATT. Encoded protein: CASSEGTGNTEAFI.

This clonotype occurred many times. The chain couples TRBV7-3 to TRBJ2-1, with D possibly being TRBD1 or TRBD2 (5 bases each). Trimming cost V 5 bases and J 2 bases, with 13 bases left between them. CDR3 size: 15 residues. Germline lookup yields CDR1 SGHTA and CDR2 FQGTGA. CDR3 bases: TGTGCCAGCAGCCTTAGCATGGGGGCCTACAATGAGCAGTTCTTC. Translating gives CASSLSMGAYNEQFF.

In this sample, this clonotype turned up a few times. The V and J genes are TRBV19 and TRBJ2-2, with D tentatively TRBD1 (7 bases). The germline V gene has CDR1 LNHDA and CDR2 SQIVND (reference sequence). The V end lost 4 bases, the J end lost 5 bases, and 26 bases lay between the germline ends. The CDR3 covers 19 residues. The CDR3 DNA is TGTGCCAGTAGTACTCGCCCCTCAGATGGAGGGGGCAGGACCGGGGAGCTGTTTTTT. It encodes CASSTRPSDGGGRTGELFF.

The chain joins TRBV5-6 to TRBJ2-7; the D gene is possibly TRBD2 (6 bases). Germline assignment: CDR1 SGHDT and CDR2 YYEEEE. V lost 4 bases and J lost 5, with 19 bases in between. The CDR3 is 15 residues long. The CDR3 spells CASSGGTAKFHEQYF. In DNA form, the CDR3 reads TGTGCCAGCAGCGGCGGGACCGCGAAATTCCACGAGCAGTACTTC.

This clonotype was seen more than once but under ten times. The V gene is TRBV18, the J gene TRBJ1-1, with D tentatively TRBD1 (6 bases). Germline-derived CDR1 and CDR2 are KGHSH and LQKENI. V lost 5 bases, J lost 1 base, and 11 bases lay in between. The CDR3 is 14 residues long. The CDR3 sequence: CASSERQENTEAFF. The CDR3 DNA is TGTGCCAGCTCAGAACGACAGGAGAACACTGAAGCTTTCTTT.

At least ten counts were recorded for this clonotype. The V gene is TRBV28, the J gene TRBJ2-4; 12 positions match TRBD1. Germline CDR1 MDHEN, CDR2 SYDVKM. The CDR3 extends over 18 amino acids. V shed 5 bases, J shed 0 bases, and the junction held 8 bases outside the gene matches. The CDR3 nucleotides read TGTGCCAGCAGTCCCGGGACAGGGGGCTCTGTAGCCAAAAACATTCAGTACTTC. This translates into CASSPGTGGSVAKNIQYF.

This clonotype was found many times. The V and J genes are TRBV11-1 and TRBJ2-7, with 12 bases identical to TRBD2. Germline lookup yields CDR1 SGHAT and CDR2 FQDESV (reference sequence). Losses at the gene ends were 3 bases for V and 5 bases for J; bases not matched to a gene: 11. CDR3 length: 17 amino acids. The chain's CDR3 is CASSFTSGRRSFNEQYF. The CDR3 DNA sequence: TGTGCCAGCAGCTTTACTAGCGGGAGGAGGTCATTTAACGAGCAGTACTTC.

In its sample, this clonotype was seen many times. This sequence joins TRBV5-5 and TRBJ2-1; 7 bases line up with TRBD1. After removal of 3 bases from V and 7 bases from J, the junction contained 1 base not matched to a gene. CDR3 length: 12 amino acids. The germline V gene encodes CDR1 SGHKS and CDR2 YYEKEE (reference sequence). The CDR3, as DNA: TGTGCCAGCAGCTCGACAGGGAATGAGCAGTTCTTC. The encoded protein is CASSSTGNEQFF.

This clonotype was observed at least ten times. The CDR3 protein is CSAGPSGRYEQYF. The CDR3, as DNA: TGCAGTGCGGGGCCTAGCGGGAGGTACGAGCAGTACTTC. The chain carries TRBV20-1 and TRBJ2-7; 11 nucleotides agree with TRBD2. The germline CDR1 and CDR2 sequences are DFQATT and SNEGSKA (reference sequence). J was trimmed by 4 bases and V by 6 bases; bases with no gene match: 5. The CDR3 has 13 residues.

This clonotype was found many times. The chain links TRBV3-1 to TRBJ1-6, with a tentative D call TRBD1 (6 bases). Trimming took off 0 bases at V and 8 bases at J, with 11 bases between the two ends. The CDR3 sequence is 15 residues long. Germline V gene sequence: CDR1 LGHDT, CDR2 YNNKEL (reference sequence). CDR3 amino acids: CASSQEDRLDSPLHF. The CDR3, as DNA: TGTGCCAGCAGCCAAGAGGACAGATTGGATTCACCCCTCCACTTT.

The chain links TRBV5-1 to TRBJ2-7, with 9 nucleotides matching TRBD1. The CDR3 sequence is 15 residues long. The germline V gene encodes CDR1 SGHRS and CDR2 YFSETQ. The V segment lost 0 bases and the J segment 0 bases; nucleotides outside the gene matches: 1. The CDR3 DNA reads TGCGCCAGCAGCTTGGGGGACAGGGTCTCCTACGAGCAGTACTTC. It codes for CASSLGDRVSYEQYF.

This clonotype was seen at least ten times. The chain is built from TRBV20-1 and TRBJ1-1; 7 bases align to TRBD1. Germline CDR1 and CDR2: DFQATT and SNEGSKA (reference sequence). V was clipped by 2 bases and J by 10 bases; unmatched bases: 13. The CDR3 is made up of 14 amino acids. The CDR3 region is CSARPQGSGFGAFF. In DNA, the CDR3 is TGCAGTGCTAGACCACAGGGGTCTGGGTTTGGAGCTTTCTTT.

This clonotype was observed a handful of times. The CDR3 protein is CASSQGSGSGTDTQYF. The CDR3 region has the DNA TGTGCCAGCAGCCAGGGTAGCGGGAGTGGTACAGATACGCAGTATTTT. This chain joins TRBV3-1 and TRBJ2-3, with TRBD2 identical over 9 bases. CDR1 and CDR2 (germline): LGHDT, YNNKEL (reference sequence). J was trimmed by 3 bases and V by 3 bases; bases with no gene match: 7. This CDR3 spans 16 amino acids.

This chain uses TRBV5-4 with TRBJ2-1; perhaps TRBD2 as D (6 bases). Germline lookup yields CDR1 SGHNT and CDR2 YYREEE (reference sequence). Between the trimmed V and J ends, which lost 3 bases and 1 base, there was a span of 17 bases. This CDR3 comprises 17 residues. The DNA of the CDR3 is TGTGCCAGCAGCTCCTTAGCTGGCGGGAAGTCCTACAATGAGCAGTTCTTC. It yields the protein CASSSLAGGKSYNEQFF.

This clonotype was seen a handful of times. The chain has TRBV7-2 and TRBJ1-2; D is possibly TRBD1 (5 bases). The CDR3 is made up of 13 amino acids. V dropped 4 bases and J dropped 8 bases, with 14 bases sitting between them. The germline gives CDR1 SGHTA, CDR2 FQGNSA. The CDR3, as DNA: TGTGCCAGCAGCTATCGGGGGTTCGGAGGCTACACCTTC. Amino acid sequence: CASSYRGFGGYTF. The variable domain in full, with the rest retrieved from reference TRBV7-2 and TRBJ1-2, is GAGVSQSPSNKVTEKGKDVELRCDPISGHTALYWYRQSLGQGLEFLIYFQGNSAPDKSGLPSDRFSAERTGGSVSTLTIQRTQQEDSAVYLCASSYRGFGGYTFGSGTRLTVV.

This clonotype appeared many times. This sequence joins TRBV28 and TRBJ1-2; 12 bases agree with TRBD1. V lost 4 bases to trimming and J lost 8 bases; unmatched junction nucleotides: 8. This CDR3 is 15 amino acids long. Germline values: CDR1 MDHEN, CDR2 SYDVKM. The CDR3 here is CASSSGTGGLGGYTF. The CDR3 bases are TGTGCCAGCAGTTCCGGGACAGGGGGCTTAGGAGGCTACACCTTC.

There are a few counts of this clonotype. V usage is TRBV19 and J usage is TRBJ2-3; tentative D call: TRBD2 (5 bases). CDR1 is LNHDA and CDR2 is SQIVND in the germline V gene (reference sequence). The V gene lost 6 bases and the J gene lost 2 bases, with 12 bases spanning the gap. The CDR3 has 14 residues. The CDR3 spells CASRKRGPTDTQYF. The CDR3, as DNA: TGTGCCAGTAGGAAAAGAGGGCCCACAGATACGCAGTATTTT.